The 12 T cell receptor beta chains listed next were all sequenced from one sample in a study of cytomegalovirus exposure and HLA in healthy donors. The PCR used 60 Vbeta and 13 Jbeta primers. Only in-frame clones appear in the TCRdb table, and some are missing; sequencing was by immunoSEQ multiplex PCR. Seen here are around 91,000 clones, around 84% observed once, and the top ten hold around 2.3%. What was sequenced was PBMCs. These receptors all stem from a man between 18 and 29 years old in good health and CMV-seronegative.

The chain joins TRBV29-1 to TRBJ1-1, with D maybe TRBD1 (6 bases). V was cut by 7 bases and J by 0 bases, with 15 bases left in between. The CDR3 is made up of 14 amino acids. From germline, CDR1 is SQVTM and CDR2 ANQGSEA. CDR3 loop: CSARGTAMNTEAFF. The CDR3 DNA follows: TGCAGCGCAAGGGGGACGGCAATGAACACTGAAGCTTTCTTT.

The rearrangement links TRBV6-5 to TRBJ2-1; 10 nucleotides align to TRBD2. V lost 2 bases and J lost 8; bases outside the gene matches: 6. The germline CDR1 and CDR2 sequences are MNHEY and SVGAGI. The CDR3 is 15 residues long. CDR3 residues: CASSYNLAGAYEQFF. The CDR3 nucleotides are TGTGCCAGCAGTTACAACCTAGCGGGAGCCTATGAGCAGTTCTTC.

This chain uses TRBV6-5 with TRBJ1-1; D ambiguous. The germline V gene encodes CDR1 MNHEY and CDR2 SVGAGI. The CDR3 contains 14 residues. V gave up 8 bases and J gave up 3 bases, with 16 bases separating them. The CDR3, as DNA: TGTGCCAGCGGGGAGGGTACAGTCGACACTGAAGCTTTCTTT. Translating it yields CASGEGTVDTEAFF.

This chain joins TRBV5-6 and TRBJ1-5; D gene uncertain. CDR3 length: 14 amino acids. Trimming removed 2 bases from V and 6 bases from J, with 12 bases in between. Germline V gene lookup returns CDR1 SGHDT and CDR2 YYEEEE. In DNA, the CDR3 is TGTGCCAGCAGCTTCGGGAATGCAGCTCAGCCCCAGCATTTT. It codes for CASSFGNAAQPQHF.

For the CDR3, the DNA is TGTGCCAGCAGCTTGTGGTCCCGGGACAGCCCTAGCACAGATACGCAGTATTTT. Protein sequence: CASSLWSRDSPSTDTQYF. This sequence joins TRBV5-6 and TRBJ2-3; TRBD1 matches at 7 bases. J gave up 0 bases and V 1 base, and 11 bases lay outside the gene matches. The V gene's germline CDR1 is SGHDT and CDR2 YYEEEE. The CDR3 spans 18 residues.

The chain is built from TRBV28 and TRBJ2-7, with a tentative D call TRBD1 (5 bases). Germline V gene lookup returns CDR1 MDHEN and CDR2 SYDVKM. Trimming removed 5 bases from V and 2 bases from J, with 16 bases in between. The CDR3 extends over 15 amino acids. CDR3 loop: CASSNPVRVPYEQYF. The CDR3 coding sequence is TGTGCCAGCAGTAACCCCGTCAGGGTTCCCTACGAGCAGTACTTC.

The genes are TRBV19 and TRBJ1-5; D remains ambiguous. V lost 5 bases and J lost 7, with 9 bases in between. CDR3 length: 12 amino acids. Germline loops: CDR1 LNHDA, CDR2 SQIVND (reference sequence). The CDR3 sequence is CASSPPGQPQHF. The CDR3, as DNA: TGTGCCAGTAGTCCCCCAGGCCAGCCCCAGCATTTT.

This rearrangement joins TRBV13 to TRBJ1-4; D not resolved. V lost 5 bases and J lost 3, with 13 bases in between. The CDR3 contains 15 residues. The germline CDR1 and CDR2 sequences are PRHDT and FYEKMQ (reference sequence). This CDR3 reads CASSPGVGSNEKLFF. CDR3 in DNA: TGTGCCAGCAGCCCCGGGGTAGGGTCTAATGAAAAACTGTTTTTT.

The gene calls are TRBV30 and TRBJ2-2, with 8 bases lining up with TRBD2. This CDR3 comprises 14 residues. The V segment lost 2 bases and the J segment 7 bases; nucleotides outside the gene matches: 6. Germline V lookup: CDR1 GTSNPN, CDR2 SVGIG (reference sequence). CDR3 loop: CAWSRDSGIGELFF. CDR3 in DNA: TGTGCCTGGAGTCGGGATAGCGGGATCGGGGAGCTGTTTTTT.

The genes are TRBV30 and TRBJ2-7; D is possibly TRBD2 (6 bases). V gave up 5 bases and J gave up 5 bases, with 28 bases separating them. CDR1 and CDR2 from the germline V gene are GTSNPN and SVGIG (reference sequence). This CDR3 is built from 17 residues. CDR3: CAWGLGGAGPKGHEQYF. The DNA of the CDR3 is TGTGCCTGGGGCTTGGGCGGGGCCGGGCCCAAAGGTCACGAGCAGTACTTC.

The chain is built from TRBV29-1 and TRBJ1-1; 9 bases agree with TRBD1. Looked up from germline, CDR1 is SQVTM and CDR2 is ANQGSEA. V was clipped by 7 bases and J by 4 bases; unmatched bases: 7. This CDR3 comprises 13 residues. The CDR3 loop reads CSARATGGTEAFF. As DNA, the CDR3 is TGCAGCGCCCGAGCGACAGGGGGCACTGAAGCTTTCTTT.

Here the CDR3 DNA reads TGTGCCACCAGGCCAAGGACTACTGGGGCCAACGTCCTGACTTTC. This encodes CATRPRTTGANVLTF. The J gene is TRBJ2-6, the V gene TRBV15, with D possibly TRBD2 on 6 matching bases. This CDR3 is 15 amino acids long. The germline V and J ends were trimmed by 6 bases and 2 bases, with 11 bases remaining between them. Germline CDR1 LNHNV, CDR2 YYDKDF (reference sequence).